The sample holds many counts of the clone carrying this TCR beta chain. TCR beta CDR3 region amplification was performed from RNA transcripts. The TCR CDR3 first-round RT-PCR relied on the HTBI primer set. TCRdb independently ran MiXCR on the multiplex PCR reads; one entry per CDR3 protein. The table has 500,000 to 700,000 distinct CDR3 sequences, 15% to 20% seen once. This sample is part of a study of T cells in Graves' hyperthyroidism and ophthalmopathy. Trimming stripped 1 base from V and 6 bases from J, with 14 bases between. CDR3 length: 15 residues. Germline assignment: CDR1 SGHTA and CDR2 FQGNSA.

Source material: blood. This chain uses TRBV7-2 with TRBJ2-3; possibly TRBD2 for D (7 bases). This clonotype originated in a woman aged 18 to 35 with Graves' hyperthyroidism. CDR3 amino acids: CASSLVGGGDDTQYF. As DNA, the CDR3 is TGTGCCAGCAGCTTAGTTGGGGGGGGCGATGATACGCAGTATTTT.